A selection of T cell receptor beta chains follows, all from one sample in a study of blood T cell repertoires in COVID-19. TCRdb's table, derived via immunoSEQ multiplex PCR, lists solely in-frame clones and lacks some. The sample shows approximately 140,000 clones, around 80% of them seen only once. The sample was peripheral blood. Receptors were obtained from an elderly man with acute or convalescent COVID-19. Both conserved end residues are part of each CDR3. The order of the fields is clone size, CDR3 length, V gene, J gene, D gene, CDR3 DNA, CDR3 protein. A D gene is named only where the DNA matches it firmly. Rows may omit the clone size; those that give it use once, few, many or a size class.

size: NA
length: 17
V: TRBV19
J: TRBJ1-5
D: TRBD1
DNA: TGTGCCAGTAGTCCGACAGGGGGCGTTGATAGCAATCAGCCCCAGCATTTT
CDR3: CASSPTGGVDSNQPQHF

size: NA
length: 16
V: TRBV7-2
J: TRBJ1-6
D: TRBD1
DNA: TGTGCCAGCAGCTTCTTTCCGGGACAGGGAAATTCACCCCTCCACTTT
CDR3: CASSFFPGQGNSPLHF

size: NA
length: 14
V: TRBV11-2
J: TRBJ2-7
D: NA
DNA: TGTGCCAGCAGCTTTGGAACAGACTCCTACGAGCAGTACTTC
CDR3: CASSFGTDSYEQYF

size: NA
length: 14
V: TRBV28
J: TRBJ2-4
D: TRBD1
DNA: TGTGCCAGCAGTTTACTAGGACAGGGTTACATTCAGTACTTC
CDR3: CASSLLGQGYIQYF

size: NA
length: 14
V: TRBV24-1
J: TRBJ2-5
D: NA
DNA: TGTGCCACCAGTCCGGGGGGCTCCCAAGAGACCCAGTACTTC
CDR3: CATSPGGSQETQYF

size: NA
length: 11
V: TRBV5-1
J: TRBJ2-7
D: NA
DNA: TGCGCCAGCAGCTTGGCCAGGGAGCAGTACTTC
CDR3: CASSLAREQYF

size: NA
length: 15
V: TRBV3-1/TRBV3-2
J: TRBJ1-2
D: TRBD1
DNA: TGTGCCAGCAGACCTACTCCCCTCGACAGGGCGGGCTACACCTTC
CDR3: CASRPTPLDRAGYTF

size: NA
length: 11
V: TRBV20-1
J: TRBJ2-1
D: NA
DNA: TGCAGTGCTCCTCCGGTAGTTGAGCAGTTCTTC
CDR3: CSAPPVVEQFF

size: once
length: 17
V: TRBV5-6
J: TRBJ2-1
D: NA
DNA: TGTGCCAGCAGCTCCCTCCCTGGACAGAGCTCCTACAATGAGCAGTTCTTC
CDR3: CASSSLPGQSSYNEQFF

size: NA
length: 16
V: TRBV5-1
J: TRBJ2-1
D: NA
DNA: TGCGCCAGCAGTTCGGGGAATACTATCTCCTACAATGAGCAGTTCTTC
CDR3: CASSSGNTISYNEQFF

size: NA
length: 16
V: TRBV6-2/TRBV6-3
J: TRBJ2-2
D: NA
DNA: TGTGCCAGCAGTTACTCGAGCCCGGGGGGCGGCGGGGAGCTGTTTTTT
CDR3: CASSYSSPGGGGELFF

size: NA
length: 14
V: TRBV5-1
J: TRBJ2-5
D: TRBD1
DNA: TGCGCCAGCAGCTTTCCGGGACAGCAAGAGACCCAGTACTTC
CDR3: CASSFPGQQETQYF

size: NA
length: 12
V: TRBV2
J: TRBJ1-2
D: TRBD1
DNA: TGTGCCAGCAGTGGACAGGGCTATGGCTACACCTTC
CDR3: CASSGQGYGYTF

size: NA
length: 16
V: TRBV14
J: TRBJ2-1
D: TRBD2
DNA: TGTGCCAGCAGCCAAAACCGCGGGGGGTCCTACAATGAGCAGTTCTTC
CDR3: CASSQNRGGSYNEQFF

size: NA
length: 15
V: TRBV7-2
J: TRBJ1-6
D: NA
DNA: TGTGCCAGCAGCTTATCGTCACCGGATAATTCACCCCTCCACTTT
CDR3: CASSLSSPDNSPLHF

size: NA
length: 12
V: TRBV20-1
J: TRBJ2-7
D: TRBD2
DNA: TGCAGTGCTCGTGGGGGGGGCTACGAGCAGTACTTC
CDR3: CSARGGGYEQYF

size: few
length: 13
V: TRBV29-1
J: TRBJ1-1
D: NA
DNA: TGCAGCGTTCGGACAGACATGAACACTGAAGCTTTCTTT
CDR3: CSVRTDMNTEAFF

size: once
length: 14
V: TRBV20-1
J: TRBJ2-7
D: NA
DNA: TGCAGTGCTAGTCTTAGACGGGAAACCTACGAGCAGTACTTC
CDR3: CSASLRRETYEQYF

size: few
length: 13
V: TRBV12-3/TRBV12-4
J: TRBJ1-3
D: NA
DNA: TGTGCCAGCAGTCCCCCTCCCGGAAACACCATATATTTT
CDR3: CASSPPPGNTIYF

size: NA
length: 13
V: TRBV29-1
J: TRBJ2-7
D: TRBD1
DNA: TGCAGCGCTGCGACAGGGGGAAGCTACGAGCAGTACTTC
CDR3: CSAATGGSYEQYF

size: NA
length: 13
V: TRBV12-3/TRBV12-4
J: TRBJ1-1
D: NA
DNA: TGTGCCAGCAGTTCCACAGGGTTGACTGAAGCTTTCTTT
CDR3: CASSSTGLTEAFF

size: NA
length: 15
V: TRBV19
J: TRBJ1-4
D: NA
DNA: TGTGCCAGTAACTCACCCGCGGGGCTTAATGAAAAACTGTTTTTT
CDR3: CASNSPAGLNEKLFF

size: NA
length: 12
V: TRBV3-1/TRBV3-2
J: TRBJ2-7
D: NA
DNA: TGTGCCAGCAGCCAAGCCGGGCGGGCGCAGTACTTC
CDR3: CASSQAGRAQYF

size: NA
length: 12
V: TRBV11-2
J: TRBJ2-7
D: NA
DNA: TGTGCCAGCCTCGGCGGAGCCTACGAGCAGTACTTC
CDR3: CASLGGAYEQYF

size: few
length: 13
V: TRBV5-4
J: TRBJ1-1
D: TRBD1
DNA: TGTGCCAGCAGCTTTCTTGGGACAGGGAAGGCTTTCTTT
CDR3: CASSFLGTGKAFF